Sequencing of this T cell receptor (beta chain) was carried out in a study of T cells in women clearing cervical HPV infection (dated by TCRdb to the late 2010s). About the study as a whole: The cases were 25 women with histologically confirmed HPV16-related CIN3 or worse, and 2 of those women had invasive cancers. The controls were fewer than 30 women whose single incident HPV16 infection cleared within 12 months with no development of precancer or cancer. Case blood was taken at the visit when the lesion was first identified, whereas control blood was taken when infection was no longer detected. Among cases, blood sampling came a median of approximately 150 days after lesion detection, with an interquartile range of about 80 to 220 days. Since HLA typing was available for only a few women, HLA type could not be ruled out as a confounder. This exploratory proof-of-principle case-control study, nested within the Guanacaste HPV Natural History Study in Costa Rica, compared TCR repertoires among women with different cervical HPV16 outcomes. Cases and controls were matched on year of sample collection and on age within five years. Cases had a median age of almost 35 years compared with just over 37 for controls, and baseline characteristics showed no significant differences between the groups. The parent cohort enrolled approximately 9,200 women aged 18 or older in Guanacaste, Costa Rica, during about 1992 to 1994 and followed them for about 7 years. As quality controls, five blinded duplicates were added to each group, bringing the total to approximately 60 samples made up of roughly 50 participants and approximately ten replicates.

Every participant had a single incident cervical HPV16 infection, and prevalent HPV16 infections were excluded. Cervical HPV DNA was detected by MY09/MY11 PCR and genotyped by dot-blot hybridization. Around 15 mL of heparinized blood was centrifuged, after which the buffy coat was aliquoted, frozen at -30 degrees C, and then stored at -80 degrees C. QIAGEN kits were used to extract genomic DNA from the buffy coat specimens. What the authors observed across the whole study: By combining richness with V gene abundances, random forest classifiers separated cases from controls with an estimated AUC of 0.83. T-cell numbers per sample were unknown, so richness differences could reflect varying T-cell content rather than repertoire biology. Lower TRBV6-7 relative abundance was observed in cases than in controls (approximately 0.1% versus 0.16%; Bonferroni P = 0.0008). CIN3+ cases had significantly higher TCR repertoire richness than controls across sequencing depths, but evenness did not differ between the groups. Whether associations preceded infection or resulted from infection could not be shown with the cross-sectional design, and effector/memory subsets and HPV-specific T cells were not isolated.

V gives up 1 base and J gives up 4 bases, and the segment between their germline ends measures 10 bases. The CDR3 spans 15 residues, from the cysteine through the phenylalanine. The DNA has 36 bases, all within the CDR3, and is read from base 1. The germline V gene specifies SGHTA as CDR1 and FQGTGA as CDR2. Worth noting for this clone: Its antigen is unknown. The DNA ends 3 residues before the CDR3 does, and the rest of the CDR3 is filled in from the germline J gene.

TCR beta CDR3 regions were amplified by multiplex PCR using the immunoSEQ assay from an average of 1200 ng genomic DNA per sample. Primer bias was corrected in the assay by using a complete synthetic TCR repertoire to establish an amplification baseline. The amplicons were sequenced on the Illumina platform. The authors processed their data as follows. Error correction of the sequences involved clustering with frequency ratios plus a modified nearest-neighbor algorithm, after which the sequences were analyzed in the immunoSEQ Analyzer using IMGT gene definitions. At each rarefaction depth, TCR richness and evenness were averaged across 20 rarefaction repeats, and samples with fewer sequences than that depth were excluded. V, D and J gene relative abundances were compared between groups with Wilcoxon rank sum tests, applying FDR correction. Blinded duplicates gave an intraclass correlation of about 96% for TCR richness and an average of around 83% across over 55 gene segments. TCRdb obtained this table from immuneACCESS and retained in-frame rearrangements with V and J assigned. These tables miss some clones; where compared with another copy, unresolved V genes account for less than half of the shortfall, and the remainder is unexplained. From that table come the V and J calls and clone size; the DNA was used to work out D and trimming. This sample's table carries some 40,000 clones. The ten largest make up 0.95% to 1.5% of the sample.

The sequence derives from a woman between 18 and 70 years old with a cervical HPV16 infection that either progressed to CIN3+ or cleared (not recorded which). In this chain, TRBV7-3 is recombined with TRBJ2-2; the D gene is perhaps TRBD1, on 6 matching bases. The sequenced material came from blood buffy coat. The sequenced part of the CDR3 DNA is TGTGCCAGCAGCTTAAGGGGGCAGAGCACCGGGGAG. Protein translation: CASSLRGQSTGE. The full CDR3 is CASSLRGQSTGELFF.